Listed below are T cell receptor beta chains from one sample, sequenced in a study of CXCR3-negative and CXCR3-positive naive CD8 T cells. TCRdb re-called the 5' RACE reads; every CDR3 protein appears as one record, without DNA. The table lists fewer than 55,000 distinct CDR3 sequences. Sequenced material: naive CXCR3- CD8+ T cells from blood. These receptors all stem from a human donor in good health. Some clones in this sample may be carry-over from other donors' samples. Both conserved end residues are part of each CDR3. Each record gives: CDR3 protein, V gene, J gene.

cdr3_aa: CASSSNSGSGETQYF; v_call: TRBV7-9; j_call: TRBJ2-5
cdr3_aa: CASRDPRQGKDSDGYTF; v_call: TRBV27; j_call: TRBJ1-2
cdr3_aa: CSATSGSYNEQFF; v_call: TRBV20-1; j_call: TRBJ2-1
cdr3_aa: CASSLQPGVYEQYF; v_call: TRBV3-1; j_call: TRBJ2-7
cdr3_aa: CATGGLGGYLTGELFF; v_call: TRBV15; j_call: TRBJ2-2
cdr3_aa: CASSRLNPLDREYNEQFF; v_call: TRBV2; j_call: TRBJ2-1
cdr3_aa: CAREGSASTDTLYF; v_call: TRBV30; j_call: TRBJ2-3
cdr3_aa: CASSLGQNQETQYF; v_call: TRBV12-3/TRBV12-4; j_call: TRBJ2-5
cdr3_aa: CASSQEWDFGELFF; v_call: TRBV4-1; j_call: TRBJ2-2
cdr3_aa: CASSYSSGPGELFF; v_call: TRBV6-5; j_call: TRBJ2-2
cdr3_aa: CSVTAGGVEQYF; v_call: TRBV29-1; j_call: TRBJ2-7
cdr3_aa: CASSPSYRLAPSNEQFF; v_call: TRBV9; j_call: TRBJ2-1
cdr3_aa: CSARVGTGDYNEQFF; v_call: TRBV20-1; j_call: TRBJ2-1
cdr3_aa: CASTDSYSSTDTQYF; v_call: TRBV28; j_call: TRBJ2-3
cdr3_aa: CASSLQVGTRLDEQYF; v_call: TRBV7-8; j_call: TRBJ2-7
cdr3_aa: CAADTGYGETQYF; v_call: TRBV15; j_call: TRBJ2-5
cdr3_aa: CSVEGWNTGELFF; v_call: TRBV29-1; j_call: TRBJ2-2